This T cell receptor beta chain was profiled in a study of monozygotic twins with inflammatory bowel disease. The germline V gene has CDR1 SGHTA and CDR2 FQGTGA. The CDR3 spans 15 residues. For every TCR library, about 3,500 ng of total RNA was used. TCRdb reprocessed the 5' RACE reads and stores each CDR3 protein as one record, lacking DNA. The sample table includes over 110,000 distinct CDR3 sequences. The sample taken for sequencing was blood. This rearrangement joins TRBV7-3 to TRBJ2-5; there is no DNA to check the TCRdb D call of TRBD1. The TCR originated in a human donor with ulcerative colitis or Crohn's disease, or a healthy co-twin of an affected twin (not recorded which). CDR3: CASSPGGAGAETQYF.